Shown below are 26 T cell receptor beta chains from a single sample sequenced in a study of T cell responses to AZD1222 COVID-19 vaccine. Method: immunoSEQ multiplex PCR; TCRdb's copy keeps in-frame clones and lacks some. The data hold under 300,000 clones, with just over 90% observed a single time. Material: peripheral blood, obtained on day 0 of AZD1222 vaccination. The origin of the receptors is an adult in good health.

J is TRBJ1-1 and V is TRBV12-3 or TRBV12-4, with TRBD1 as a possible D gene (6 bases). The CDR3 totals 11 residues. V was pared by 11 bases and J by 8 bases, with 15 bases between. The CDR3, as DNA: TGTGCCGCTGCCGGGGGCGCGGAAGCTTTCTTT. Translation gives CAAAGGAEAFF.

This chain joins TRBV13 and TRBJ1-3; no definite D call. The CDR3 contains 14 residues. V lost 5 bases to trimming and J lost 0 bases, with 8 bases between them. CDR1 PRHDT and CDR2 FYEKMQ come from the germline V gene (reference sequence). The CDR3 coding sequence is TGTGCCAGCAGCGATACTCACTCTGGAAACACCATATATTTT. It translates to CASSDTHSGNTIYF.

The chain employs TRBV18 and TRBJ1-1; D not certain. The CDR3 runs 13 residues. CDR1 is KGHSH and CDR2 is LQKENI in the germline V gene. V lost 4 bases, J lost 0 bases, and 6 bases lay in between. CDR3 in amino acids: CASSQSVNTEAFF. Here the CDR3 DNA reads TGTGCCAGCTCACAGTCCGTGAACACTGAAGCTTTCTTT.

As to this clone: The sample carries other DNA sequences with the same CDR3. The chain joins TRBV3-1 (or the pseudogene TRBV3-2) to TRBJ2-7; no clear D gene. From germline, CDR1 is LGHDT and CDR2 YNNKEL (reference sequence). This CDR3 spans 12 amino acids. Trimming stripped 1 base from V and 1 base from J, with 2 bases between. The CDR3 loop reads CASSQASYEQYF. The DNA for the CDR3 is TGTGCCAGCAGCCAAGCATCCTACGAGCAGTACTTC.

The rearrangement links TRBV2 to TRBJ2-5; perhaps TRBD1 as D (7 bases). Germline CDR1 is SNHLY and CDR2 is FYNNEI. V lost 6 bases, J lost 7 bases, and 12 bases lay in between. The CDR3 contains 12 residues. The chain's CDR3 is CASRDQGGTQYF. CDR3 sequence (DNA): TGTGCCAGCAGAGACCAGGGGGGGACCCAGTACTTC.

The chain links TRBV5-4 to TRBJ1-1; D uncertain. V lost 2 bases and J 6 bases, leaving 17 bases between the germline ends. The CDR3 covers 15 residues. CDR1 is SGHNT and CDR2 is YYREEE in the germline V gene (reference sequence). CDR3 in amino acids: CASSLQWGEVAEAFF. The CDR3 nucleotides are TGTGCCAGCAGCTTACAGTGGGGTGAAGTCGCTGAAGCTTTCTTT.

Turning to this clone: At the DNA level, this CDR3 is encoded by other sequences in the same sample as well. The chain is built from TRBV28 and TRBJ1-5; D gene unclear. Deletions cut 7 bases from V and 1 base from J, with 2 bases between. This CDR3 is 11 amino acids long. Germline values: CDR1 MDHEN, CDR2 SYDVKM. CDR3 in amino acids: CASTSNQPQHF. The CDR3 bases are TGTGCCAGCACAAGCAATCAGCCCCAGCATTTT.

This chain uses TRBV5-5 with TRBJ2-6; maybe TRBD1 (6 bases). From germline, CDR1 is SGHKS and CDR2 YYEKEE (reference sequence). Trimming removed 4 bases at V and 0 bases at J, with 11 bases between. CDR3 length: 16 residues. The CDR3: CASSPDSPSGANVLTF. Here the CDR3 DNA reads TGTGCCAGCAGCCCGGACAGTCCCTCTGGGGCCAACGTCCTGACTTTC.

This rearrangement joins TRBV5-5 to TRBJ2-7, with D possibly matching TRBD1 (5 bases). Germline V gene lookup returns CDR1 SGHKS and CDR2 YYEKEE (reference sequence). Trimming left V 0 bases short and J 4 bases short, with 17 bases between. This CDR3 region has 16 residues. CDR3 sequence: CASSLALLGAQYEQYF. The CDR3 DNA reads TGTGCCAGCAGCTTGGCCTTATTAGGGGCGCAATACGAGCAGTACTTC.

CDR3 DNA: TGTGCCAGCAGTCACCGCATCGGGAAGGGGAACACTGAAGCTTTCTTT. It encodes CASSHRIGKGNTEAFF. V usage is TRBV14 and J usage is TRBJ1-1; D is ambiguous. This CDR3 region has 16 residues. V was trimmed by 6 bases and J by 1 base, leaving 18 bases between them. CDR1 and CDR2 from the germline V gene are SGHDN and FVKESK.

This clone has only a few counts. V gene TRBV28 combines with J gene TRBJ1-1; 7 bases line up with TRBD1. There are 15 residues in the CDR3. Germline V gives CDR1 MDHEN, CDR2 SYDVKM. Trimming cost V 8 bases and J 4 bases; bases outside gene matches: 13. CDR3 region: CASPSPTGKATEAFF. The CDR3 nucleotides read TGTGCCAGCCCTTCCCCGACAGGGAAGGCCACTGAAGCTTTCTTT. The whole variable domain, remainder taken from reference TRBV28 and TRBJ1-1, is DVKVTQSSRYLVKRTGEKVFLECVQDMDHENMFWYRQDPGLGLRLIYFSYDVKMKEKGDIPEGYSVSREKKERFSLILESASTNQTSMYLCASPSPTGKATEAFFGQGTRLTVV.

The V gene is TRBV28, the J gene TRBJ1-5, with TRBD1 identical over 8 bases. The CDR3 length is 15 residues. CDR1 and CDR2 from the germline V gene are MDHEN and SYDVKM. Trimming cost V 7 bases and J 9 bases; bases outside gene matches: 14. The chain's CDR3 is CASTPGDRPFPPQHF. Here the CDR3 DNA reads TGTGCCAGCACCCCCGGGGACAGGCCTTTCCCGCCCCAGCATTTT.

The chain couples TRBV4-3 to TRBJ2-1; either TRBD1 or TRBD2 may fit D (6 bases each). The V and J ends lost 1 base and 6 bases respectively, with 13 bases between them. The CDR3 covers 15 residues. From germline, CDR1 is LGHNA and CDR2 YSLEER. CDR3 sequence (DNA): TGCGCCAGCAGCCAAGTTCCGGGGGCAGGCAATGAGCAGTTCTTC. Protein product: CASSQVPGAGNEQFF.

V is TRBV9 and J is TRBJ1-2, with D uncertain. V lost 0 bases to trimming and J lost 1 base, with 10 bases between them. Germline lookup yields CDR1 SGDLS and CDR2 YYNGEE. The CDR3 covers 15 residues. The CDR3 loop reads CASSVATGVNYGYTF. CDR3 bases: TGTGCCAGCAGCGTAGCTACCGGGGTTAACTATGGCTACACCTTC.

The rearrangement joins TRBV9 to TRBJ2-3; the match to TRBD2 covers 9 bases. J was trimmed by 5 bases and V by 4 bases; bases with no gene match: 17. CDR1 and CDR2 from the germline V gene are SGDLS and YYNGEE. CDR3 length: 18 residues. CDR3 sequence (DNA): TGTGCCAGCAGCCCCCGGCTAGCGGGATTTACCGGGGGAGATACGCAGTATTTT. It is translated as CASSPRLAGFTGGDTQYF.

The genes are TRBV6-2 or TRBV6-3 and TRBJ1-1; D may be TRBD1 (5 bases). Germline loops: CDR1 MNHEY, CDR2 SVGEGT. The V end was cut by 0 bases, the J end by 4 bases, with 9 bases between. The CDR3 spans 14 residues. This CDR3 is CASSYSNGGTEAFF. The CDR3 DNA reads as TGTGCCAGCAGTTACTCGAACGGGGGCACTGAAGCTTTCTTT.

The chain employs TRBV5-6 and TRBJ2-7, with a tentative D call TRBD1 (5 bases). Germline V gives CDR1 SGHDT, CDR2 YYEEEE. The CDR3 is 14 amino acids. Trimming cost V 3 bases and J 4 bases, with 14 bases left between them. CDR3 coding DNA: TGTGCCAGCAGCTGGGGCCAGGGCTCTTACGAGCAGTACTTC. Its translation: CASSWGQGSYEQYF.

The chain couples TRBV27 to TRBJ1-6; TRBD1 matches at 7 bases. V was pared by 3 bases and J by 7 bases, with 3 bases of the junction left unmatched. CDR1 and CDR2 (germline): MNHEY, SMNVEV (reference sequence). The CDR3 has 14 residues. In DNA, the CDR3 is TGTGCCAGCAGTTTTCAGGGGGTGAATTCACCCCTCCACTTT. It codes for CASSFQGVNSPLHF.

CDR3 sequence (DNA): TGCGCCAGCAGCTTGGGGCAGAAATATGGCTACACCTTC. It yields the protein CASSLGQKYGYTF. The chain employs TRBV5-1 and TRBJ1-2, with unresolved D. V was clipped by 0 bases and J by 5 bases, with 8 bases between them. Germline V gene sequence: CDR1 SGHRS, CDR2 YFSETQ. The CDR3 totals 13 residues. The full variable domain, with the rest looked up from reference TRBV5-1 and TRBJ1-2, is KAGVTQTPRYLIKTRGQQVTLSCSPISGHRSVSWYQQTPGQGLQFLFEYFSETQRNKGNFPGRFSGRQFSNSRSEMNVSTLELGDSALYLCASSLGQKYGYTFGSGTRLTVV.

This chain connects TRBV28 to TRBJ1-5; D is uncertain. CDR1 is MDHEN and CDR2 is SYDVKM in the germline V gene. Trimming removed 7 bases at V and 5 bases at J, with 12 bases between. The length of the CDR3 is 13 residues. For the CDR3, the DNA is TGTGCCAGCAAGGGCACTATGGATCAGCCCCAGCATTTT. Translation gives CASKGTMDQPQHF.

The V and J genes are TRBV7-2 and TRBJ2-7; no reliable D call. CDR1 and CDR2 (germline): SGHTA, FQGNSA. The CDR3 extends over 14 amino acids. V lost 5 bases and J 5 bases, leaving 16 bases between the germline ends. DNA of the CDR3: TGTGCCAGCAGCCCTGATACGGGCCCCAACGAGCAGTACTTC. This encodes CASSPDTGPNEQYF.

In DNA, the CDR3 is TGTGCCAGCAGTACAGGGGTCCAGCCCCAGCATTTT. Encoded protein: CASSTGVQPQHF. V is TRBV28 and J is TRBJ1-5, with 7 positions matching TRBD1. J lost 7 bases, V lost 5 bases, and 2 bases had no gene match. CDR1 and CDR2 (germline): MDHEN, SYDVKM. This CDR3 region has 12 residues. The full variable domain, rest sourced from reference TRBV28 and TRBJ1-5, is DVKVTQSSRYLVKRTGEKVFLECVQDMDHENMFWYRQDPGLGLRLIYFSYDVKMKEKGDIPEGYSVSREKKERFSLILESASTNQTSMYLCASSTGVQPQHFGDGTRLSIL.

The rearrangement links TRBV27 to TRBJ2-7, with D unclear. Per the germline V gene, CDR1 is MNHEY and CDR2 is SMNVEV (reference sequence). This CDR3 has 13 amino acids. V lost 0 bases, J lost 6 bases, and 9 bases lay in between. The CDR3 nucleotides are TGTGCCAGCAGTTTATCTCTCATGAGCGAGCAGTACTTC. Translation: CASSLSLMSEQYF.

The chain has TRBV19 and TRBJ2-5; a possible D gene is TRBD2 (5 bases). Germline V gene data show CDR1 as LNHDA and CDR2 as SQIVND (reference sequence). This CDR3 is built from 14 residues. Deletions cut 9 bases from V and 1 base from J, with 15 bases between. This chain's CDR3 is CARLLGAAQETQYF. The CDR3 DNA follows: TGTGCCAGGCTCCTTGGAGCGGCCCAAGAGACCCAGTACTTC.

The genes are TRBV27 and TRBJ2-7, with 7 bases that match TRBD1. The trim removed 5 bases at V and 3 bases at J, leaving 7 bases unmatched. Germline-derived CDR1 and CDR2 are MNHEY and SMNVEV (reference sequence). The length of the CDR3 is 14 residues. CDR3: CASSPGTAYYEQYF. Here the CDR3 DNA reads TGTGCCAGCAGTCCCGGGACAGCGTACTACGAGCAGTACTTC.

The genes are TRBV10-3 and TRBJ1-2, with 8 bases lining up with TRBD1. Losses at the gene ends were 3 bases for V and 0 bases for J; bases not matched to a gene: 3. The CDR3 spans 15 residues. CDR1 is ENHRY and CDR2 is SYGVKD in the germline V gene. The CDR3 reads CAISEQQGANYGYTF. The CDR3, as DNA: TGTGCCATCAGTGAACAACAGGGGGCTAACTATGGCTACACCTTC.